Following are 30 T cell receptor beta chains from one sample sequenced in a study of blood T cell repertoires in COVID-19. Data came from immunoSEQ multiplex PCR; TCRdb stores just in-frame clones and leaves some out. The sample yields more than 95,000 clones, approximately 88% seen once. Sequencing was performed on peripheral blood. These receptors all come from a man aged 45-60 years with acute or convalescent COVID-19.

The gene calls are TRBV2 and TRBJ2-7; possible D gene TRBD1, 5 bases. V shed 6 bases and J shed 2 bases, with 5 bases lying between them. CDR1 is SNHLY and CDR2 is FYNNEI in the germline V gene. This CDR3 is built from 11 residues. The CDR3 bases are TGTGCCAGCAGACAGGCCTACGAGCAGTACTTC. Its translation: CASRQAYEQYF. Full variable domain (remainder filled in from reference TRBV2 and TRBJ2-7): EPEVTQTPSHQVTQMGQEVILRCVPISNHLYFYWYRQILGQKVEFLVSFYNNEISEKSEIFDDQFSVERPDGSNFTLKIRSTKLEDSAMYFCASRQAYEQYFGPGTRLTVT.

This rearrangement joins TRBV19 to TRBJ1-1, with D maybe TRBD1 (5 bases). Trimming cost V 7 bases and J 11 bases, with 11 bases left between them. The CDR3 runs to 10 residues. Germline assignment: CDR1 LNHDA and CDR2 SQIVND (reference sequence). The CDR3 nucleotides are TGTGCCAGTATTGGGGGGATCGCTTTCTTT. It yields the protein CASIGGIAFF.

The chain is built from TRBV2 and TRBJ2-7; TRBD2 is a possible D gene (6 bases). This CDR3 is 13 amino acids long. Germline V gives CDR1 SNHLY, CDR2 FYNNEI. Between the trimmed V and J ends, which lost 7 bases and 4 bases, there was a span of 14 bases. The CDR3 DNA follows: TGTGCCAGCAACCGGGACTCAGGGTACGAGCAGTACTTC. It codes for CASNRDSGYEQYF.

This clone was detected a few times. V is TRBV19 and J is TRBJ2-2, with 9 bases fitting TRBD2. V shed 6 bases, J shed 0 bases, and the junction held 14 bases outside the gene matches. The germline CDR1 and CDR2 sequences are LNHDA and SQIVND (reference sequence). CDR3 size: 19 residues. The CDR3 here is CASRARLADLFANTGELFF. The CDR3 nucleotides are TGTGCCAGTAGGGCCCGACTAGCGGACTTGTTCGCGAACACCGGGGAGCTGTTTTTT.

CDR3 DNA: TGCGCCAGCAGCCAAGAAACTGTTAGACAGGGGGTAGAACACGAGCAGTTCTTC. Its protein product is CASSQETVRQGVEHEQFF. The chain uses TRBV4-3 and TRBJ2-1, with 9 bases lining up with TRBD1. Trimming removed 0 bases from V and 10 bases from J; junction bases left unmatched: 16. Germline lookup yields CDR1 LGHNA and CDR2 YSLEER. The CDR3 is made up of 18 amino acids.

This rearrangement joins TRBV29-1 to TRBJ2-7, with TRBD1 matching over 7 bases. Germline CDR1 SQVTM, CDR2 ANQGSEA. V shed 5 bases and J 5 bases; nucleotides not matched to a gene: 3. There are 11 residues in the CDR3. CDR3 sequence (DNA): TGCAGCGTTCGACAGGGAAACGAGCAGTACTTC. Translated, it gives CSVRQGNEQYF.

This chain links TRBV6-5 with TRBJ1-2, with 7 bases fitting TRBD1. V dropped 8 bases and J dropped 4; count of bases not matched to a gene: 7. CDR3 length: 13 amino acids. Germline V gene data show CDR1 as MNHEY and CDR2 as SVGAGI. The CDR3 coding sequence is TGTGCCAGCGAACGACAGGGTGGCTATGGCTACACCTTC. Translated, it gives CASERQGGYGYTF.

This clone was recorded only once. The chain recombines TRBV6-2 or TRBV6-3 with TRBJ2-1; 12 bases align to TRBD1. With V trimmed by 4 bases and J by 7 bases, 8 bases remained unmatched. Looked up from germline, CDR1 is MNHEY and CDR2 is SVGEGT. CDR3 length: 16 amino acids. CDR3 sequence reads: CASSSIPGQGANEQFF. As DNA, the CDR3 is TGTGCCAGCAGTTCGATACCGGGACAGGGGGCGAATGAGCAGTTCTTC.

The gene calls are TRBV7-2 and TRBJ2-4; no definite D call. V lost 4 bases and J 3 bases, leaving 13 bases between the germline ends. The germline V gene encodes CDR1 SGHTA and CDR2 FQGNSA. The CDR3 contains 15 residues. The DNA of the CDR3 is TGTGCCAGCAGCTCCTCTACAGCCCTCAAAAACATTCAGTACTTC. Translating it yields CASSSSTALKNIQYF.

The rearrangement joins TRBV5-1 to TRBJ2-1; 9 bases align to TRBD2. CDR3 size: 16 residues. The V segment lost 2 bases and the J segment 3 bases; nucleotides outside the gene matches: 6. Germline CDR1 reads SGHRS; CDR2 reads YFSETQ. The CDR3 here is CASSLVAGAYYNEQFF. In DNA, the CDR3 is TGCGCCAGCAGCTTAGTAGCGGGAGCTTACTACAATGAGCAGTTCTTC.

This chain links TRBV6-1 with TRBJ2-7; 8 nucleotides line up with TRBD2. The CDR3 has 13 amino acids. CDR1 is MNHNS and CDR2 is SASEGT in the germline V gene. V gave up 4 bases and J gave up 5 bases; unmatched junction bases: 4. CDR3 in amino acids: CASSAAGAHEQYF. Written as DNA, the CDR3 is TGTGCCAGCAGTGCAGCGGGAGCCCACGAGCAGTACTTC.

V and J are TRBV30 and TRBJ2-7; 7 positions match TRBD1. The junction had 2 bases not matched to a gene; V was cut back by 3 bases and J by 0 bases. In germline, CDR1 is GTSNPN, CDR2 SVGIG (reference sequence). This CDR3 has 13 amino acids. CDR3 sequence (DNA): TGTGCCTGGAGCCGGGACAGCTCCTACGAGCAGTACTTC. As protein: CAWSRDSSYEQYF. The variable domain in full, with the rest retrieved from reference TRBV30 and TRBJ2-7, is SQTIHQWPATLVQPVGSPLSLECTVEGTSNPNLYWYRQAAGRGLQLLFYSVGIGQISSEVPQNLSASRPQDRQFILSSKKLLLSDSGFYLCAWSRDSSYEQYFGPGTRLTVT.

This clone was counted a single time. The J gene is TRBJ1-5, the V gene TRBV27, with D tentatively TRBD1 (6 bases). Germline values: CDR1 MNHEY, CDR2 SMNVEV (reference sequence). CDR3 length: 16 amino acids. Trimming removed 3 bases at V and 1 base at J, with 13 bases between. CDR3 loop: CASSFKGEWSNQPQHF. CDR3 nucleotides: TGTGCCAGCAGTTTTAAGGGGGAGTGGAGCAATCAGCCCCAGCATTTT.

The chain recombines TRBV25-1 with TRBJ1-2; 8 bases align to TRBD1. The CDR3 has 15 residues. The J segment lost 4 bases and the V segment lost 2 bases, leaving 6 bases of the junction unmatched. The V gene's germline CDR1 is MGHDK and CDR2 SYGVNS. This chain's CDR3 is CASSEVGDRSYGYTF. The CDR3 region has the DNA TGTGCCAGCAGTGAAGTTGGGGACAGGTCCTATGGCTACACCTTC.

This clone was observed once. J is TRBJ2-2 and V is TRBV5-1; TRBD1 matches at 7 bases. Germline assignment: CDR1 SGHRS and CDR2 YFSETQ. Trimming cost V 2 bases and J 3 bases; bases outside gene matches: 1. This CDR3 has 14 residues. CDR3 region: CASSFQGDTGELFF. DNA for the CDR3: TGCGCCAGCAGCTTCCAGGGGGACACCGGGGAGCTGTTTTTT. The complete variable domain, with remaining parts taken from reference TRBV5-1 and TRBJ2-2, reads KAGVTQTPRYLIKTRGQQVTLSCSPISGHRSVSWYQQTPGQGLQFLFEYFSETQRNKGNFPGRFSGRQFSNSRSEMNVSTLELGDSALYLCASSFQGDTGELFFGEGSRLTVL.

This clone was observed a single time. The V call is TRBV21-1, the J call TRBJ2-2; the DNA was not used to check the table's D call, TRBD2. TRBV21-1 is shown as a pseudogene. The CDR3 is made up of 18 amino acids. CDR3 loop: CASSILPFDTGSTGELFF. The CDR3, as DNA: TGTGCCAGCAGCATCTTGCCCTTCGACACGGGATCCACCGGGGAGCTGTTTTTT.

With regard to this clone: Other DNA variants within this sample encode the same CDR3. The V gene is TRBV4-3, the J gene TRBJ2-7, with 9 bases fitting TRBD2. CDR1 is LGHNA, CDR2 YSLEER, per germline. This CDR3 has 15 amino acids. The V and J ends lost 1 base and 3 bases, in that order; junction bases with no gene match: 4. CDR3 nucleotide sequence: TGCGCCAGCAGCCAAGCTTTAGCGGGGGTCTACGAGCAGTACTTC. This translates into CASSQALAGVYEQYF.

The chain employs TRBV23-1 and TRBJ2-3, with 7 bases lining up with TRBD2. TRBV23-1 is designated an ORF whose function remains uncertain. V dropped 0 bases and J dropped 8; count of bases not matched to a gene: 2. This CDR3 spans 13 amino acids. The CDR3 nucleotides are TGCGCCAGCAGTCAATCGTGGGAGGGTACGCAGTATTTT. Translation gives CASSQSWEGTQYF.

The gene calls are TRBV24-1 and TRBJ2-5, with 8 bases aligning to TRBD1. J was trimmed by 5 bases and V by 7 bases; bases with no gene match: 5. CDR1 and CDR2 (germline): KGHDR, SFDVKD. CDR3 length: 13 residues. DNA for the CDR3: TGTGCCACCAGGCAGGGGGCTTGGGAGACCCAGTACTTC. This codes for CATRQGAWETQYF.

This sequence joins TRBV4-1 and TRBJ2-7; 11 nucleotides align to TRBD2. Trimming removed 3 bases from V and 3 bases from J; junction bases left unmatched: 7. The CDR3 runs to 16 residues. Germline loops: CDR1 MGHRA, CDR2 YSYEKL. This CDR3 reads CASSQTGTSGYYEQYF. The CDR3 coding sequence is TGCGCCAGCAGCCAGACAGGGACTAGCGGTTACTACGAGCAGTACTTC.

The chain combines TRBV23-1 with TRBJ1-2, with TRBD1 matching over 7 bases. TRBV23-1 is given ORF status, its function remaining uncertain. CDR3 length: 19 amino acids. J was trimmed by 4 bases and V by 0 bases; bases with no gene match: 17. CDR3 region: CASSQSSVERGGCCYGYTF. CDR3 coding DNA: TGCGCCAGCAGTCAATCGTCTGTGGAACGAGGGGGCTGCTGCTATGGCTACACCTTC.

The V gene is TRBV7-2, the J gene TRBJ2-7, with 11 bases identical to TRBD2. V lost 5 bases, J lost 2 bases, and 8 bases stayed unmatched. Germline lookup yields CDR1 SGHTA and CDR2 FQGNSA. The length of the CDR3 is 16 residues. CDR3 DNA sequence: TGTGCCAGCAGCCGCAGGCCGGGACTAGCGGCCTACGAGCAGTACTTC. Translating gives CASSRRPGLAAYEQYF.

The V and J genes are TRBV10-3 and TRBJ1-2; the D gene is possibly TRBD1 (5 bases). The V and J ends lost 4 bases and 7 bases respectively, with 13 bases between them. There are 13 residues in the CDR3. Germline loops: CDR1 ENHRY, CDR2 SYGVKD. The CDR3 spells CAISVSAGLGYTF. CDR3 in DNA: TGTGCCATCAGTGTGTCGGCGGGGCTTGGCTACACCTTC.

The chain joins TRBV4-1 to TRBJ1-6; TRBD1 aligns across 8 bases. This CDR3 comprises 15 residues. V trimming: 4 bases; J trimming: 5 bases; junction bases outside the gene matches: 4. The germline V gene encodes CDR1 MGHRA and CDR2 YSYEKL. In DNA form, the CDR3 reads TGCGCCAGCAGCCGGTCGGGACAGGATAATTCACCCCTCCACTTT. Its translation is CASSRSGQDNSPLHF.

CDR3 residues: CASRDSPYGYTF. DNA for the CDR3: TGTGCCAGCAGAGACAGTCCCTATGGCTACACCTTC. The rearrangement links TRBV6-6 to TRBJ1-2; tentatively, D is TRBD1 (5 bases). CDR1 and CDR2 (germline): MNHNY, SVGAGI (reference sequence). With 6 bases removed from V and 4 bases from J, the gap between germline ends came to 9 bases. This CDR3 region has 12 residues.

The chain is built from TRBV2 and TRBJ2-7; TRBD1 matches 7 bases. CDR3 length: 14 amino acids. The V and J ends lost 5 bases and 2 bases, in that order; junction bases with no gene match: 6. Germline V gene data show CDR1 as SNHLY and CDR2 as FYNNEI. The CDR3 coding sequence is TGTGCCAGCAGTTCCGCAGGGGGACCCTACGAGCAGTACTTC. Translating gives CASSSAGGPYEQYF.

This clone has a handful of counts. The CDR3 loop reads CASSTGQPNQPQHF. As DNA, the CDR3 is TGTGCCAGCAGTACGGGACAGCCAAATCAGCCCCAGCATTTT. The J gene is TRBJ1-5, the V gene TRBV6-5; 7 bases are a match to TRBD1. The CDR3 spans 14 residues. Germline loops: CDR1 MNHEY, CDR2 SVGAGI. The V segment lost 5 bases and the J segment 4 bases; nucleotides outside the gene matches: 5.

CDR3 residues: CASRPYWDRGTSGYTF. The CDR3 region has the DNA TGTGCCAGCAGACCGTATTGGGACAGGGGCACATCAGGCTACACCTTC. This chain joins TRBV5-6 and TRBJ1-2, with 10 bases that match TRBD1. The CDR3 loop spans 16 amino acids. The junction had 15 bases not matched to a gene; V was cut back by 5 bases and J by 8 bases. Germline V gives CDR1 SGHDT, CDR2 YYEEEE.

The V call is TRBV27, the J call TRBJ1-6; 10 bases are shared with TRBD1. Germline values: CDR1 MNHEY, CDR2 SMNVEV (reference sequence). Trimming cost V 8 bases and J 6 bases; bases outside gene matches: 7. The CDR3 is 15 residues long. CDR3 nucleotide sequence: TGTGCCAGCTCCGACAGGGGGCTTGGTAATTCACCCCTCCACTTT. Translated, it gives CASSDRGLGNSPLHF.

The chain uses TRBV6-5 and TRBJ1-1; 9 bases are a match to TRBD1. Germline-derived CDR1 and CDR2 are MNHEY and SVGAGI. The CDR3 totals 14 residues. V shed 6 bases and J 7 bases; nucleotides not matched to a gene: 9. The CDR3 DNA sequence: TGTGCCAGCAGCTTGCACAGGGGGCGAGGTGAAGCTTTCTTT. Amino acid sequence: CASSLHRGRGEAFF.